Included here is one T cell receptor beta chain sequence, with context. The sample is drawn from a study of blood T cell repertoires in COVID-19. Study as a whole: From the United States, Italy and Spain came samples of acute and convalescent COVID-19. T cells, B-cell-depleted T cells, or PBMCs provided the cDNA or gDNA that served as material.

Original analysis: Reference gene primer amplification gave estimated nucleated cell counts. Sequenced by immunoSEQ multiplex PCR; TCRdb stores in-frame clones only, minus some. V and J calls plus clone size are reproduced from that table; the DNA served to infer D and trimming. The table includes 250,000 to 300,000 clones, 70% to 90% detected once. Sequencing used peripheral blood. This clonotype originated in a woman aged 25 to 39 with acute or convalescent COVID-19.

CDR3 sequence (DNA): TGTGCCAGCAGCCAAGATAGGACTCTTCGGTCCTACGAGCAGTACTTC. Translation gives CASSQDRTLRSYEQYF. V gene TRBV4-2 combines with J gene TRBJ2-7; weak D call: TRBD2 (5 bases). The CDR3 is 16 residues long. The germline CDR1 and CDR2 sequences are LGHNA and YNFKEQ. V was trimmed by 0 bases and J by 1 base, leaving 13 bases between them.